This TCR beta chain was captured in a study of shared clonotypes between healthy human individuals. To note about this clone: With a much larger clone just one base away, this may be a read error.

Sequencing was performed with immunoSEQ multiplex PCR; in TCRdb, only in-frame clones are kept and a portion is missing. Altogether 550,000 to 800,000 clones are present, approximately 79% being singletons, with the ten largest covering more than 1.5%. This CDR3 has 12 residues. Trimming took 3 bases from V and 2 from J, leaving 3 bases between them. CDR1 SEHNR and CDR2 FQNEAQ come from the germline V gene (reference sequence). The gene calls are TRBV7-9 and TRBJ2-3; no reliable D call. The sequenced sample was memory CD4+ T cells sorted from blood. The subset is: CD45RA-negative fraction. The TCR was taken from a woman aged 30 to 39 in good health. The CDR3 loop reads CASSFHTDTQYF. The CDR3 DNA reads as TGTGCCAGCAGCTTCCACACAGATACGCAGTATTTT.